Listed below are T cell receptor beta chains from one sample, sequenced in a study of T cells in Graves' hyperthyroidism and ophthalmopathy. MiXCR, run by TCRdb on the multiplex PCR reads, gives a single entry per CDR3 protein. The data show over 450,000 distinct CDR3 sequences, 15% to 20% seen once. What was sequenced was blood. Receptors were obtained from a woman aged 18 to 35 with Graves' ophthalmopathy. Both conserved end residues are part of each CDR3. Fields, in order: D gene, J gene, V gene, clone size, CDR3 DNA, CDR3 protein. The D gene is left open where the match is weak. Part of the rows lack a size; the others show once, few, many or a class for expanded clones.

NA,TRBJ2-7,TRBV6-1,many,TGTGCCAGCAGTGCGGGTACCTACGAGCAGTACTTC,CASSAGTYEQYF
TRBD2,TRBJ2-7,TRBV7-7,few,TGTGCTAGCAGTGGACTAGCGGGGGACTACGAGCAGTACTTC,CASSGLAGDYEQYF
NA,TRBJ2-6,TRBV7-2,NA,TGTGCCAGCAGCTACACCGGGCCCGGGGCCAACGTCCTGACTTTC,CASSYTGPGANVLTF
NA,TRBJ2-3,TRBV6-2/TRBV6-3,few,TGTGCCAGCAGCTGGGCCGGGACGCAAAGCACAGATACGCAGTATTTT,CASSWAGTQSTDTQYF
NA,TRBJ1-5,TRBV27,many,TGTGCCAGCAGCCTCAGGGGCGGCAATCAGCCCCAGCATTTT,CASSLRGGNQPQHF
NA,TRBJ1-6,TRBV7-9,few,TGTGCCAGCAGATCCGGACAGAAGAATAATTCACCCCTCCACTTT,CASRSGQKNNSPLHF
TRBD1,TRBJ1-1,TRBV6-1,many,TGTGCCAGCAGCCCCGGGACAGCGGCTTTCTTT,CASSPGTAAFF
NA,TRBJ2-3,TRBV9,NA,TGTGCCAGCAGCGTAGCAGGGGACCGCACAGATACGCAGTATTTT,CASSVAGDRTDTQYF
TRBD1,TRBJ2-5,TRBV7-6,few,TGTGCCAGCAGCTTATTCCCGCCCGCCGGGACAGGGGCGAGGCAAGAGACCCAGTACTTC,CASSLFPPAGTGARQETQYF
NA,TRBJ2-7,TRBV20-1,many,TGCAGTGCCGCGGGTAGCAGCCCCTACGAGCAGTACTTC,CSAAGSSPYEQYF
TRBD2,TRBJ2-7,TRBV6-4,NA,TGTGCCAGCGCGGGACTAGCGGGAGTAAGCGAGCAGTACTTC,CASAGLAGVSEQYF
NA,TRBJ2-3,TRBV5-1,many,TGCGCCAGCAGCTTGGCTACGTCGGGTACGCAGTATTTT,CASSLATSGTQYF
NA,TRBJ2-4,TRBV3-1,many,TGTGCCAGCAGCCAAGAAGGGGTTCTGAGAAACATTCAGTACTTC,CASSQEGVLRNIQYF
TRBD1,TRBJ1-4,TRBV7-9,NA,TGTGCCAGCAGCTTCTCAAGTCCGGGACAGTTTAATGAAAAACTGTTTTTT,CASSFSSPGQFNEKLFF
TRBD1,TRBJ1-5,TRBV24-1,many,TGTGCCACCAGTGGCCTACAGGGGAACCGAGACAACAGTCAGCCCCAGCATTTT,CATSGLQGNRDNSQPQHF
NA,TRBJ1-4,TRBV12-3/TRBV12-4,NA,TGTGCCAGCAGTGAGACCGGGACCGAGAAAAAACTGTTTTTT,CASSETGTEKKLFF
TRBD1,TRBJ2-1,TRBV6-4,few,TGTGCCAGGAAGAAGACAGGGGGGAGCAATGAGCAGTTCTTC,CARKKTGGSNEQFF
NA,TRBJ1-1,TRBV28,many,TGTGCCAGCAGTTTATTGGGGGACACGGCTTTCTTT,CASSLLGDTAFF
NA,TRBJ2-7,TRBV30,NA,TGTGCCTGGAGGCTGCCTTTGGACGAGCAGTACTTC,CAWRLPLDEQYF
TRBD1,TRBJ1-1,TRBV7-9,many,TGTGCCAGCACCCCTGGGGCAGGGGGTTCATTCACTGAAGCTTTCTTT,CASTPGAGGSFTEAFF
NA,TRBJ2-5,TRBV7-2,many,TGTGCCAGCAGCTTGATAGGGGGAGCGGCGAGATCCCAGTACTTC,CASSLIGGAARSQYF
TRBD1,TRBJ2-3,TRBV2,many,TGTGCCAGCATTGATGTCCGGGACAGGCTCACAGATACGCAGTATTTT,CASIDVRDRLTDTQYF
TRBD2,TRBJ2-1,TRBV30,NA,TGTGCCTGGGGTAACCCTGGACTAGCGGGAGGTCAGAGCTCCTACAATGAGCAGTTCTTC,CAWGNPGLAGGQSSYNEQFF
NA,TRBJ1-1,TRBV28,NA,TGTGCCAGCAGTCCGCGGGGCCGAGCTTTCTTT,CASSPRGRAFF
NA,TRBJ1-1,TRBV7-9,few,TGTGCCAGCAGGGATTTGGCGCCGAACACTGAAGCTTTCTTT,CASRDLAPNTEAFF